These 5 T cell receptor beta chains share one sample of origin, sequenced in a study of metastatic and nonmetastatic thyroid tumors. Via MiXCR, TCRdb re-called the PCR reads. Among approximately 16,000 clones listed, about 25% were seen once. All patients reached thyroid surgery having received no treatment beforehand. Sequenced: blood. Receptor source: a male donor with papillary thyroid cancer or a benign thyroid nodule (not recorded which). Some clones in this sample may be carry-over from other donors' samples.

By share, this clone ranks as medium-sized. The rearrangement links TRBV12-3 or TRBV12-4 to TRBJ1-2, with D hard to call. Trimming took 5 bases from V and 0 from J, leaving 7 bases between them. This CDR3 comprises 13 residues. The CDR3 sequence is CASSPTANYGYTF. Here the CDR3 DNA reads TGTGCCAGCAGTCCCACAGCTAACTATGGCTACACCTTC.

The chain carries TRBV13 and TRBJ2-7; TRBD2 agrees at 9 bases. The CDR3 is 14 amino acids. Germline values: CDR1 PRHDT, CDR2 FYEKMQ (reference sequence). The V and J ends lost 5 bases and 2 bases, in that order; junction bases with no gene match: 4. The CDR3 sequence: CASSTGLAAYEQYF. Here the CDR3 DNA reads TGTGCCAGCAGCACGGGACTAGCAGCCTACGAGCAGTACTTC.

The table lists this clone with many counts. The DNA of the CDR3 is TGTGCCAGCAGTTTACGGGGGACCGATCAGCCCCAGCATTTT. Its translation: CASSLRGTDQPQHF. This chain uses TRBV12-3 or TRBV12-4 with TRBJ1-5; D may be TRBD1 (5 bases). The germline V and J ends were trimmed by 2 bases and 5 bases, with 10 bases remaining between them. The CDR3 loop spans 14 amino acids.

The CDR3 DNA is TGTGCCAGCAGCTTAGTACTGTTACGAGGCGATCAGTACTTC. The encoded protein is CASSLVLLRGDQYF. The gene calls are TRBV11-3 and TRBJ2-7, with D unresolved. V was pared by 1 base and J by 10 bases, with 17 bases between. Germline V gene lookup returns CDR1 SGHNT and CDR2 YENEEA. The CDR3 is 14 residues long.

This clone came up many times. The V gene is TRBV3-1, the J gene TRBJ2-1; perhaps TRBD2 as D (6 bases). Looked up from germline, CDR1 is LGHDT and CDR2 is YNNKEL (reference sequence). V lost 6 bases and J lost 0, with 12 bases in between. The CDR3 is made up of 15 amino acids. The CDR3 loop is CASSPGDGSYNEQFF. For the CDR3, the DNA is TGTGCCAGCAGTCCGGGGGATGGCTCCTACAATGAGCAGTTCTTC.